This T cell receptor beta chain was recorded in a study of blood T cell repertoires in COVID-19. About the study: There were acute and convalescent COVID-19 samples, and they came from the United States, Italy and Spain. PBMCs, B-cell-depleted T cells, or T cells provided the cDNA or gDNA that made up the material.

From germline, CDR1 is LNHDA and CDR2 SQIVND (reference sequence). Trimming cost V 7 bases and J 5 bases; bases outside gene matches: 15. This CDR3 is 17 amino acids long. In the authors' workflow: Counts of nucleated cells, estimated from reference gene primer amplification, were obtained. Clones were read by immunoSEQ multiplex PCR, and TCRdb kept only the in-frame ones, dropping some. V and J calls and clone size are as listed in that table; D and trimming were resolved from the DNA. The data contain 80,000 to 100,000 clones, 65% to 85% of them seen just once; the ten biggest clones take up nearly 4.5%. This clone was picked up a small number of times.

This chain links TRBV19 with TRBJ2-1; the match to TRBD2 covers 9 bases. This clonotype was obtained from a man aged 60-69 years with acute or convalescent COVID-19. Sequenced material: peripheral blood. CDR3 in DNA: TGTGCCAGTACGGGAGTGCGCGGGAGGGCCGGGAACAATGAGCAGTTCTTC. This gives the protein CASTGVRGRAGNNEQFF.